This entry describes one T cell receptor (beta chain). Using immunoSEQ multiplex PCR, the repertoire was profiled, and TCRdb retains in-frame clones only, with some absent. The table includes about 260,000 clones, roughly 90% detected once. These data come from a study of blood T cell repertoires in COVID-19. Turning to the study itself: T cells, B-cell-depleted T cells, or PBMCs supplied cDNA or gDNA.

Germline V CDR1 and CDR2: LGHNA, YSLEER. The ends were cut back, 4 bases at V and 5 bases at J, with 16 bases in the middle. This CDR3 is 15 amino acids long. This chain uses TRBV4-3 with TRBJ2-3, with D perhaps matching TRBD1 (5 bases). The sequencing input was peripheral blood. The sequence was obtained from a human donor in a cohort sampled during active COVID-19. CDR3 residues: CASSPLMNTGDTQYF. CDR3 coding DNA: TGCGCCAGCAGCCCCCTCATGAATACAGGAGATACGCAGTATTTT.